Listed below are T cell receptor beta chains from one sample, sequenced in a study of graft-versus-host responses after intestinal transplantation. The assay was immunoSEQ multiplex PCR, and TCRdb's table has in-frame clones only and misses some. The profile shows approximately 71,000 clones, roughly 90% of them singletons. The antigens these receptors bind are not known. The sample was unstimulated CD8+ T cells sorted from spleen or lymph node cells, taken before intestinal transplant. These receptors were taken from a human donor who received an intestinal transplant. CDR3s include the opening cysteine and the closing phenylalanine or tryptophan. The order of the fields is J gene, V gene, clone size, D gene, CDR3 DNA, CDR3 protein. A D gene is named only where the DNA matches it firmly. The size entry is marked missing in some rows and otherwise reads once, few, many or a size class.

TRBJ1-1	TRBV4-1	-	-	TGCGCCAGCAGCCAAGGGGCAGGGCCAAGCACTGAAGCTTTCTTT	CASSQGAGPSTEAFF
TRBJ1-1	TRBV5-6	-	TRBD1	TGTGCCAGCAGCTTAGGGACAGGGCTGGTTATGGCTTTCTTT	CASSLGTGLVMAFF
TRBJ1-2	TRBV4-1	-	TRBD1	TGCGCCAGCAGCCATATCGGGGCCAACAGGGGCGGCTATGGCTACACCTTC	CASSHIGANRGGYGYTF
TRBJ2-5	TRBV28	-	TRBD2	TGTGCCAGCAGCCTAGGACTAGCGGGGCAAGAGACCCAGTACTTC	CASSLGLAGQETQYF
TRBJ2-3	TRBV21-1	-	-	TGTGCCAGCAGCAGGGCGGGGAAGACTAGCACAGATACGCAGTATTTT	CASSRAGKTSTDTQYF
TRBJ1-2	TRBV28	-	-	TGTGCCAGCAGTTTAGCACTCCGCTATGGCTACACCTTC	CASSLALRYGYTF
TRBJ2-3	TRBV4-1	-	-	TGCGCCAGCAGCCAGTACGAGAACTCAGGGGCCTCTAGCACAGATACGCAGTATTTT	CASSQYENSGASSTDTQYF
TRBJ2-3	TRBV28	-	TRBD2	TGTGCCAGCAGTTTTGAGCGGGAGGGGCCAGATACGCAGTATTTT	CASSFEREGPDTQYF
TRBJ2-1	TRBV7-9	-	TRBD2	TGTGCCAGCAGCCGTACGGCGGGGGAATCCTACAATGAGCAGTTCTTC	CASSRTAGESYNEQFF
TRBJ1-5	TRBV7-8	-	-	TGTGCCAGCAGCTTAGCGGCTAACTGGGCCGCTCAGCCCCAGCATTTT	CASSLAANWAAQPQHF
TRBJ2-1	TRBV4-2	once	TRBD2	TGTGCCAGCAGCCCGCCCAGCGGGGGGCTTTGGAATGAGCAGTTCTTC	CASSPPSGGLWNEQFF
TRBJ1-2	TRBV5-1	-	-	TGCGCCAGCAGCTTATCAGGGTATGGCTACACCTTC	CASSLSGYGYTF
TRBJ1-1	TRBV15	-	TRBD1	TGTGCCACCAGCAGAGATTGGGACAGTGAAGCTTTCTTT	CATSRDWDSEAFF
TRBJ1-2	TRBV4-1	-	-	TGCGCCAGCAGCCAGGTTTACCGGACAGCCTACTATGGCTACACCTTC	CASSQVYRTAYYGYTF
TRBJ1-6	TRBV5-1	-	-	TGCGCCAGCAAAAAAATCCCCCGGAATTCACCCCTCCACTTT	CASKKIPRNSPLHF
TRBJ2-1	TRBV9	-	-	TGTGCCAGCACGCCCTCAGGGCAGGACTACAATGAGCAGTTCTTC	CASTPSGQDYNEQFF
TRBJ1-1	TRBV6-1	-	TRBD1	TGTGCCAGCAGTTGGGGACAGAGGAACACTGAAGCTTTCTTT	CASSWGQRNTEAFF
TRBJ2-7	TRBV27	-	TRBD1	TGTGCCAGCAGTCCCTTCGGACAGGCTCGGGAGCAGTACTTC	CASSPFGQAREQYF
TRBJ1-5	TRBV2	-	-	TGTGCCAGCAGTTTAAGCCTCACCCACGGGGATCGGGGTCAGCCCCAGCATTTT	CASSLSLTHGDRGQPQHF
TRBJ2-2	TRBV30	few	-	TGTGCCTGGAGGAAAGACAGGGAGGACACCGGGGAGCTGTTTTTT	CAWRKDREDTGELFF
TRBJ2-7	TRBV27	-	TRBD1	TGTGCCAGCAGTGCAGGGGGTGAGCAGTACTTC	CASSAGGEQYF
TRBJ2-1	TRBV28	-	-	TGTGCCAGCAGTTTAGAGGACTCCTACAATGAGCAGTTCTTC	CASSLEDSYNEQFF
TRBJ2-3	TRBV6-1	few	TRBD2	TGTGCCAGCAGTCAGACTAGCGGGGGGGCAGATACGCAGTATTTT	CASSQTSGGADTQYF
TRBJ2-7	TRBV10-1	-	TRBD2	TGCGCCAGCAGTCCCGAGCGGGACTCCTACGAGCAGTACTTC	CASSPERDSYEQYF
TRBJ2-7	TRBV4-2	medium-sized	-	TGTGCCAGCAGCTTTCGACTAGATCAACCCTACGAGCAGTACTTC	CASSFRLDQPYEQYF
TRBJ2-1	TRBV11-2	once	-	TGTGCCAGCAGCTGCGAACCTTTAGAGGGCGAACCTAATGAGCAGTTCTTC	CASSCEPLEGEPNEQFF
TRBJ1-4	TRBV7-9	-	-	TGTGCCAGCAGCTTTTCAAGGACAGCTTATGAAAAACTGTTTTTT	CASSFSRTAYEKLFF